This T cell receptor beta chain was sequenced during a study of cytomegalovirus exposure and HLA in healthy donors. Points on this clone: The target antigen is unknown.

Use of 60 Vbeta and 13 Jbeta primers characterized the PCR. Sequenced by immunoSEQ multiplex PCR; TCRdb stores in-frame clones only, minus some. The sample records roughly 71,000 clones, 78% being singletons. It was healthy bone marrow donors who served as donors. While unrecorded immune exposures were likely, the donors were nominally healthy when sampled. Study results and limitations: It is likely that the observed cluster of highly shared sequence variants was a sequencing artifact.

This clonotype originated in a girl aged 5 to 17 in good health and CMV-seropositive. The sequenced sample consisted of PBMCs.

CDR3 region: CASSFSGNSYNEQFF. CDR3 coding DNA: TGTGCCAGCAGCTTCAGCGGGAATAGCTACAATGAGCAGTTCTTC. The chain joins TRBV5-4 to TRBJ2-1; 7 positions agree with TRBD2. The J segment lost 3 bases and the V segment lost 2 bases, leaving 5 bases of the junction unmatched. The CDR3 is 15 residues long. From germline, CDR1 is SGHNT and CDR2 YYREEE (reference sequence).